The 22 T cell receptor beta chains in this list originate from one sample, sequenced in a study of glioma-infiltrating T cells after dendritic cell vaccination. TCRdb keeps only in-frame clones here, not all; method: immunoSEQ multiplex PCR. The sample yields about 92,000 clones, around 86% seen once. Source: blood, taken before dendritic cell vaccination. The origin of the receptors is a human donor with glioblastoma.

This chain links TRBV5-6 with TRBJ2-7, with D perhaps matching TRBD1 (7 bases). The V end lost 1 base, the J end lost 7 bases, and 18 bases lay between the germline ends. CDR3 length: 15 residues. Germline V lookup: CDR1 SGHDT, CDR2 YYEEEE. CDR3 nucleotides: TGTGCCAGCAGCTTGATAGGGGGCGGGATTGGAGAGCAGTACTTC. As protein: CASSLIGGGIGEQYF.

The table lists this clone with a few counts. The chain is built from TRBV4-1 and TRBJ1-3, with 7 bases that match TRBD1. Germline V gives CDR1 MGHRA, CDR2 YSYEKL. V lost 4 bases and J lost 2; bases outside the gene matches: 11. CDR3 length: 17 residues. The CDR3 coding sequence is TGCGCCAGCAGCCTCACCACCACCCAGGGGGCTGGAAACACCATATATTTT. Protein sequence: CASSLTTTQGAGNTIYF.

The chain has TRBV7-9 and TRBJ2-5; no firm D call. CDR1 and CDR2 from the germline V gene are SEHNR and FQNEAQ (reference sequence). There are 15 residues in the CDR3. V gave up 1 base and J gave up 2 bases, with 11 bases separating them. The CDR3 loop is CASSLGLTEQETQYF. The CDR3 coding sequence is TGTGCCAGCAGCTTAGGTTTAACAGAACAAGAGACCCAGTACTTC.

V is TRBV19 and J is TRBJ1-3; D unresolved. The CDR3 sequence is 16 residues long. Germline V gene data show CDR1 as LNHDA and CDR2 as SQIVND (reference sequence). The V end was cut by 3 bases, the J end by 2 bases, with 14 bases between. This CDR3 is CASSIRLRPPGNTIYF. The CDR3 nucleotides are TGTGCCAGTAGTATCCGCCTCAGGCCCCCTGGAAACACCATATATTTT. Filled out from reference TRBV19 and TRBJ1-3, the complete variable domain reads DGGITQSPKYLFRKEGQNVTLSCEQNLNHDAMYWYRQDPGQGLRLIYYSQIVNDFQKGDIAEGYSVSREKKESFPLTVTSAQKNPTAFYLCASSIRLRPPGNTIYFGEGSWLTVV.

The chain combines TRBV4-1 with TRBJ2-3; 8 positions agree with TRBD2. The V gene's germline CDR1 is MGHRA and CDR2 YSYEKL. The CDR3 extends over 17 amino acids. V lost 0 bases, J lost 3 bases, and 8 bases stayed unmatched. CDR3 amino acids: CASSQDPGAGVTDTQYF. For the CDR3, the DNA is TGCGCCAGCAGCCAAGATCCGGGAGCGGGAGTTACAGATACGCAGTATTTT.

This chain uses TRBV14 with TRBJ2-2; possibly TRBD1 for D (6 bases). CDR1 and CDR2 from the germline V gene are SGHDN and FVKESK. Trimming cost V 1 base and J 3 bases, with 18 bases left between them. The CDR3 is 18 residues long. The CDR3 sequence is CASSQVTNFRGDTGELFF. The CDR3 DNA reads as TGTGCCAGCAGCCAAGTCACGAACTTCAGGGGCGACACCGGGGAGCTGTTTTTT.

The J gene is TRBJ2-1, the V gene TRBV9, with 9 bases lining up with TRBD2. Germline loops: CDR1 SGDLS, CDR2 YYNGEE. V lost 3 bases to trimming and J lost 6 bases; unmatched junction nucleotides: 10. CDR3 size: 16 residues. The CDR3 bases are TGTGCCAGCAGCGCCCCAAGCGGGAGGTATGTCAATGAGCAGTTCTTC. As protein: CASSAPSGRYVNEQFF.

This chain joins TRBV4-3 and TRBJ1-2, with 9 bases lining up with TRBD1. V gave up 4 bases and J gave up 6 bases; unmatched junction bases: 0. The V gene's germline CDR1 is LGHNA and CDR2 YSLEER. CDR3 length: 12 residues. This CDR3 reads CASSRTGDGYTF. The CDR3 coding sequence is TGCGCCAGCAGCCGGACAGGGGATGGCTACACCTTC.

The rearrangement uses TRBV7-8 and TRBJ2-1; the match to TRBD2 covers 16 bases. The V segment lost 1 base and the J segment 5 bases; nucleotides outside the gene matches: 5. The CDR3 loop spans 18 amino acids. Germline V gene sequence: CDR1 SGHVS, CDR2 FQNEAQ. The CDR3 DNA follows: TGTGCCAGCAGCTTAGTGGGACTAGCGGGGGGGGAGAACAATGAGCAGTTCTTC. Protein product: CASSLVGLAGGENNEQFF.

The CDR3 nucleotides are TGTGCCAGCAGCTTAAGAGAGGGCAAGACTACTGGAAACACCATATATTTT. Protein product: CASSLREGKTTGNTIYF. The chain recombines TRBV7-8 with TRBJ1-3; D remains unclear. This CDR3 has 17 amino acids. From germline, CDR1 is SGHVS and CDR2 FQNEAQ. The V and J ends lost 2 bases and 2 bases respectively, with 16 bases between them. The complete variable domain, with remaining parts taken from reference TRBV7-8 and TRBJ1-3, reads GAGVSQSPRYKVAKRGQDVALRCDPISGHVSLFWYQQALGQGPEFLTYFQNEAQLDKSGLPSDRFFAERPEGSVSTLKIQRTQQEDSAVYLCASSLREGKTTGNTIYFGEGSWLTVV.

This rearrangement joins TRBV11-2 to TRBJ2-7; 10 bases fit TRBD2. The germline CDR1 and CDR2 sequences are SGHAT and FQNNGV. The CDR3 is made up of 16 amino acids. Trimming removed 5 bases from V and 4 bases from J; junction bases left unmatched: 11. CDR3 nucleotide sequence: TGTGCCAGCAGCCCTTTACTTGGTAGCGGGAGGTACGAGCAGTACTTC. As protein: CASSPLLGSGRYEQYF.

A single count supports this clone. The rearrangement links TRBV27 to TRBJ2-7; 8 bases map to TRBD1. Trimming took 4 bases from V and 1 from J; bases not matched to a gene: 6. The CDR3 totals 15 residues. Germline V gene sequence: CDR1 MNHEY, CDR2 SMNVEV (reference sequence). The CDR3 here is CASSSRQGRSYEQYF. The CDR3, as DNA: TGTGCCAGCAGTTCCCGACAGGGGCGATCCTACGAGCAGTACTTC.

The V and J genes are TRBV6-5 and TRBJ1-2; 10 nucleotides align to TRBD1. CDR3 length: 14 amino acids. CDR1 is MNHEY, CDR2 SVGAGI, per germline. V lost 9 bases to trimming and J lost 2 bases; unmatched junction nucleotides: 6. The CDR3 spells CASTGQGGNYGYTF. The CDR3 coding sequence is TGTGCCAGTACCGGACAGGGGGGGAACTATGGCTACACCTTC.

The chain recombines TRBV19 with TRBJ1-4; 7 bases agree with TRBD1. The CDR3 extends over 17 amino acids. The V gene end was trimmed by 5 bases and the J gene end by 0 bases; junction bases not matched to a gene: 9. Germline values: CDR1 LNHDA, CDR2 SQIVND (reference sequence). The CDR3 is CASSVWTGDTTNEKLFF. The CDR3 DNA sequence: TGTGCCAGTAGTGTTTGGACAGGCGACACAACTAATGAAAAACTGTTTTTT.

The V call is TRBV15, the J call TRBJ1-5, with 7 bases lining up with TRBD1. Unmatched junction bases numbered 9, after V lost 0 bases and J lost 1 base. The CDR3 has 18 amino acids. Germline values: CDR1 LNHNV, CDR2 YYDKDF (reference sequence). The CDR3 loop is CATSRDDREFGSNQPQHF. DNA for the CDR3: TGTGCCACCAGCAGAGATGACAGGGAATTTGGGAGCAATCAGCCCCAGCATTTT.

CDR3 sequence reads: CASSVGQGAYEQYF. For the CDR3, the DNA is TGTGCCAGCAGCGTAGGACAGGGGGCGTACGAGCAGTACTTC. This chain links TRBV9 with TRBJ2-7; 10 bases fit TRBD1. Per the germline V gene, CDR1 is SGDLS and CDR2 is YYNGEE. This CDR3 region has 14 residues. Trimming at V came to 0 bases and at J to 4 bases, leaving 1 base not matched to a gene.

The rearrangement uses TRBV9 and TRBJ1-6; weak D call: TRBD1 (5 bases). The CDR3 length is 13 residues. Germline V lookup: CDR1 SGDLS, CDR2 YYNGEE. The ends were cut back, 3 bases at V and 9 bases at J, with 10 bases in the middle. CDR3 amino acids: CASSAQVGSPLHF. The CDR3 nucleotides are TGTGCCAGCAGCGCACAGGTTGGTTCACCCCTCCACTTT.

The genes are TRBV29-1 and TRBJ2-7; no clear D gene. Germline-derived CDR1 and CDR2 are SQVTM and ANQGSEA. Trimming shortened V by 6 bases and J by 0 bases, and 6 bases separated the two germline ends. This CDR3 spans 11 amino acids. CDR3 protein: CSVGSSYEQYF. The CDR3 DNA reads TGCAGCGTCGGTAGCTCCTACGAGCAGTACTTC.

The chain uses TRBV18 and TRBJ1-3, with D tentatively TRBD1 (5 bases). Germline V gene data show CDR1 as KGHSH and CDR2 as LQKENI. The length of the CDR3 is 17 residues. Deletions cut 3 bases from V and 0 bases from J, with 15 bases between. The CDR3 nucleotides are TGTGCCAGCTCACCCACCAGGACACTCCGCTCTGGAAACACCATATATTTT. Its protein product is CASSPTRTLRSGNTIYF.

The CDR3 spells CASSFSGVRDTGELFF. The CDR3 DNA sequence: TGTGCCAGCAGCTTCTCCGGGGTGAGGGACACCGGGGAGCTGTTTTTT. The genes are TRBV7-9 and TRBJ2-2; D is possibly TRBD2 (5 bases). This CDR3 region has 16 residues. V dropped 3 bases and J dropped 3 bases, with 14 bases sitting between them. Per germline, CDR1 SEHNR and CDR2 FQNEAQ (reference sequence).

The chain couples TRBV2 to TRBJ2-5; D perhaps matches TRBD1 (6 bases). The CDR3 sequence is 13 residues long. The germline V gene encodes CDR1 SNHLY and CDR2 FYNNEI. The V end was cut by 8 bases, the J end by 6 bases, with 16 bases between. CDR3 protein: CASDWTGQKTQYF. For the CDR3, the DNA is TGTGCCAGCGACTGGACGGGACAAAAGACCCAGTACTTC. The whole variable domain, filled in from reference TRBV2 and TRBJ2-5, reads EPEVTQTPSHQVTQMGQEVILRCVPISNHLYFYWYRQILGQKVEFLVSFYNNEISEKSEIFDDQFSVERPDGSNFTLKIRSTKLEDSAMYFCASDWTGQKTQYFGPGTRLLVL.

V and J are TRBV6-5 and TRBJ2-1, with 7 positions matching TRBD2. Unmatched junction bases numbered 7, after V lost 0 bases and J lost 5 bases. Germline lookup yields CDR1 MNHEY and CDR2 SVGAGI. The CDR3 runs to 16 residues. Here the CDR3 reads CASSYSFLAANNEQFF. The CDR3, as DNA: TGTGCCAGCAGTTACTCGTTCCTAGCGGCGAACAATGAGCAGTTCTTC.